This TCR beta chain was sequenced in a study of vaccination effects on CD4 cells after COVID-19. Whole-study context: Each person got two doses of an mRNA SARS-CoV-2 vaccine, BNT162b2 or mRNA-1273. Whole-study results and caveats: Both infection-induced and vaccine-induced clones contracted markedly at late post-vaccination timepoints.

The ViraFEST assay expanded antigen-specific CD4+ T cells with viral peptide pools before sequencing. Upon completion of 10 to 11 days in culture, CD4+ T cells were isolated. Negative nucleocapsid antibody tests before and after vaccination confirmed no previous SARS-CoV-2 infection. They grew 1.8 million or so PBMC in each well, adding about 10 IU/ml IL-2 and approximately 10 ug/ml peptides. Cultures got half-medium changes with IL-2 on days 3 and 7. Per the germline V gene, CDR1 is SGHVS and CDR2 is FQNEAQ. There are 15 residues in the CDR3. Trimming left V 2 bases short and J 8 bases short, with 18 bases between. Libraries were prepared by immunoSEQ multiplex PCR; TCRdb keeps only in-frame clonotypes and omits some of them. The repertoire includes about 73,000 clones, more than 60% of them detected once, and over 9.5% sits in the top ten. Worth noting for this clone: The antigen is not known.

The TCR was taken from a human donor who received a COVID-19 vaccine. Specimen: CD4+ T cells from PBMCs cultured with SARS-CoV-2 spike peptides, collected before COVID-19 vaccination. The chain uses TRBV7-8 and TRBJ1-2; unclear D gene. CDR3 in DNA: TGTGCCAGCAGCTTATTATCAGGTCGGTCAAGAGGCTACACCTTC. Translation: CASSLLSGRSRGYTF.